Below are 16 T cell receptor beta chains sequenced from a single sample in a study of T cell responses to AZD1222 COVID-19 vaccine. Profiling relied on immunoSEQ multiplex PCR, and the TCRdb table lists in-frame clones only, not all of them. Of more than 100,000 clones in the sample, 80% to 90% were seen once. The sequences come from peripheral blood, collected on day 0 of AZD1222 vaccination. Source of these receptors: an adult in good health.

The chain links TRBV5-6 to TRBJ2-5; 7 bases are a match to TRBD2. V lost 1 base and J lost 5; bases outside the gene matches: 14. The CDR3 length is 17 residues. Germline values: CDR1 SGHDT, CDR2 YYEEEE. The CDR3 protein is CASSLMVAGVTRETQYF. For the CDR3, the DNA is TGTGCCAGCAGCTTGATGGTGGCGGGAGTGACTCGGGAGACCCAGTACTTC.

On this clone itself: A junction end diverges from the germline sequence, so it may reflect a read error. V is TRBV28 and J is TRBJ2-7; a possible D gene is TRBD1 (6 bases). The CDR3 length is 13 residues. Germline-derived CDR1 and CDR2 are MDHEN and SYDVKM. The CDR3 DNA sequence: TGTGCCAGCAGTTTAGGACAGTCCCTGGGGGTTGACTTC. Translated, it gives CASSLGQSLGVDF.

This clone was counted a few times. The J gene is TRBJ1-1, the V gene TRBV10-3; D is perhaps TRBD1 (6 bases). Deletions cut 5 bases from V and 3 bases from J, with 10 bases between. This CDR3 is built from 13 residues. CDR1 is ENHRY and CDR2 is SYGVKD in the germline V gene. CDR3 DNA sequence: TGTGCCATCAGTACAGGGAGGGACACTGAAGCTTTCTTT. It encodes CAISTGRDTEAFF.

The table lists this clone with a count of one. The chain links TRBV10-3 to TRBJ2-3; D gene uncertain. Trimming pared 2 bases from V and 4 bases from J, leaving 1 base between. Germline CDR1 ENHRY, CDR2 SYGVKD. The CDR3 sequence is 11 residues long. CDR3 coding DNA: TGTGCCATCAGTGAGGCAGATACGCAGTATTTT. Amino acids: CAISEADTQYF.

The chain links TRBV9 to TRBJ2-1, with 8 bases fitting TRBD2. The CDR3 extends over 16 amino acids. Germline CDR1 is SGDLS and CDR2 is YYNGEE. With V trimmed by 4 bases and J by 2 bases, 8 bases remained unmatched. The CDR3 region is CASSSKAGAAYNEQFF. The CDR3 DNA follows: TGTGCCAGCAGCTCCAAAGCGGGAGCCGCCTACAATGAGCAGTTCTTC.

The chain uses TRBV19 and TRBJ2-5; D possibly corresponds to TRBD2 (6 bases). Per the germline V gene, CDR1 is LNHDA and CDR2 is SQIVND (reference sequence). The V gene lost 10 bases and the J gene lost 5 bases, with 14 bases spanning the gap. The CDR3 totals 12 residues. The CDR3 bases are TGTGCCACCGACCCTGGAGGGGAGACCCAGTACTTC. This sequence encodes CATDPGGETQYF.

The CDR3, as DNA: TGTGCCAGCAGTTCGCTGACTAGTAGAGAGACCCAGTACTTC. It yields the protein CASSSLTSRETQYF. The rearrangement joins TRBV28 to TRBJ2-5, with D tentatively TRBD2 (6 bases). The germline CDR1 and CDR2 sequences are MDHEN and SYDVKM. The CDR3 loop spans 14 amino acids. V was clipped by 4 bases and J by 4 bases, with 13 bases between them.

The chain employs TRBV4-1 and TRBJ1-5; 7 bases fit TRBD1. The CDR3 contains 20 residues. CDR1 is MGHRA and CDR2 is YSYEKL in the germline V gene. Germline trimming cut 3 bases from V and 6 bases from J; bases unmatched to any gene: 23. CDR3 protein: CASSHLKGGAGMGVGQPQHF. The CDR3 bases are TGCGCCAGCAGCCACTTAAAAGGGGGCGCAGGGATGGGCGTGGGTCAGCCCCAGCATTTT.

The V gene is TRBV9, the J gene TRBJ1-3; D not certain. V was shortened by 0 bases and J by 4 bases, with 14 bases between the two germline ends. CDR3 size: 16 residues. Per germline, CDR1 SGDLS and CDR2 YYNGEE. The CDR3 coding sequence is TGTGCCAGCAGCGTAGACGCGAGACGGTCGGGAAACACCATATATTTT. Its translation is CASSVDARRSGNTIYF.

The rearrangement uses TRBV19 and TRBJ1-4; the D is unclear. Germline-derived CDR1 and CDR2 are LNHDA and SQIVND (reference sequence). Trimming removed 5 bases from V and 5 bases from J, with 12 bases in between. The CDR3 is made up of 14 amino acids. CDR3 sequence reads: CASSGGILNEKLFF. The CDR3 DNA reads TGTGCCAGTAGTGGCGGCATCTTAAATGAAAAACTGTTTTTT. Combining the CDR3 with reference TRBV19 and TRBJ1-4 gives the whole variable domain DGGITQSPKYLFRKEGQNVTLSCEQNLNHDAMYWYRQDPGQGLRLIYYSQIVNDFQKGDIAEGYSVSREKKESFPLTVTSAQKNPTAFYLCASSGGILNEKLFFGSGTQLSVL.

The chain has TRBV5-1 and TRBJ1-4; TRBD1 might be the D (5 bases). Trimming removed 1 base at V and 8 bases at J, with 12 bases between. Germline lookup yields CDR1 SGHRS and CDR2 YFSETQ. The CDR3 contains 14 residues. CDR3 loop: CASSLMQGAEKLFF. CDR3 nucleotides: TGCGCCAGCAGCTTGATGCAGGGAGCGGAAAAACTGTTTTTT.

This rearrangement joins TRBV19 to TRBJ1-5, with 8 bases fitting TRBD1. V shed 7 bases and J 5 bases; nucleotides not matched to a gene: 10. The CDR3 consists of 15 residues. The germline V gene has CDR1 LNHDA and CDR2 SQIVND (reference sequence). CDR3 sequence reads: CASTRTGSLDQPQHF. CDR3 nucleotide sequence: TGTGCCAGTACCAGGACAGGGAGTCTCGATCAGCCCCAGCATTTT.

This chain connects TRBV2 to TRBJ2-1; the D gene is possibly TRBD2 (5 bases). CDR1 SNHLY and CDR2 FYNNEI come from the germline V gene. The CDR3 is 11 residues long. V was clipped by 6 bases and J by 9 bases, with 9 bases between them. In DNA, the CDR3 is TGTGCCAGCAGCTGGACTCGTGAGCAGTTCTTC. Translating gives CASSWTREQFF. The whole variable domain, filled in from reference TRBV2 and TRBJ2-1, reads EPEVTQTPSHQVTQMGQEVILRCVPISNHLYFYWYRQILGQKVEFLVSFYNNEISEKSEIFDDQFSVERPDGSNFTLKIRSTKLEDSAMYFCASSWTREQFFGPGTRLTVL.

The chain joins TRBV28 to TRBJ1-5; maybe TRBD1 (5 bases). There are 14 residues in the CDR3. Per the germline V gene, CDR1 is MDHEN and CDR2 is SYDVKM. The V end lost 5 bases, the J end lost 7 bases, and 15 bases lay between the germline ends. This CDR3 is CASSLEGFGQPQHF. For the CDR3, the DNA is TGTGCCAGCAGTCTAGAGGGGTTTGGGCAGCCCCAGCATTTT.

V gene TRBV3-1 (or the pseudogene TRBV3-2) combines with J gene TRBJ1-5; D possibly corresponds to TRBD1 (5 bases). The CDR3 covers 18 residues. Trimming cost V 3 bases and J 0 bases, with 18 bases left between them. CDR1 is LGHDT, CDR2 YNNKEL, per germline (reference sequence). The CDR3 is CASSHVPHGTASNQPQHF. For the CDR3, the DNA is TGTGCCAGCAGCCATGTCCCTCACGGGACGGCTAGCAATCAGCCCCAGCATTTT.

This rearrangement joins TRBV7-6 to TRBJ2-1; no clear D. There are 14 residues in the CDR3. Trimming shortened V by 3 bases and J by 4 bases, and 10 bases separated the two germline ends. Looked up from germline, CDR1 is SGHVS and CDR2 is FNYEAQ. The CDR3 sequence: CASSFGSTYNEQFF. The CDR3 DNA sequence: TGTGCCAGCAGCTTTGGGTCAACTTACAATGAGCAGTTCTTC.